This T cell receptor (beta chain) was sequenced for a study of blood T cell repertoires in COVID-19. Study information: The samples span acute and convalescent COVID-19 from the United States, Italy and Spain. The cDNA or gDNA used as material had been derived from T cells, B-cell-depleted T cells, or PBMCs.

Source study methods: From reference gene primer amplification, estimates of nucleated cell counts were derived. The table came from immunoSEQ multiplex PCR; TCRdb's copy has only in-frame clones and leaves some out. The DNA gave D and trimming, while V, J and clone size come from that table. The data hold approximately 52,000 clones, with over 75% observed a single time. The CDR3 has 13 residues. Germline loops: CDR1 SGDLS, CDR2 YYNGEE. Between the trimmed V and J ends, which lost 6 bases and 5 bases, there was a span of 14 bases. This rearrangement joins TRBV9 to TRBJ1-1, with D hard to call. This sequence originates from a human donor with active COVID-19. The donor label of this sample is uncertain. Sequencing used peripheral blood. CDR3 nucleotides: TGTGCCAGCACCCAACTGAGGAGTACTGAAGCTTTCTTT. Translated: CASTQLRSTEAFF.